One and the same sample provided the 20 T cell receptor beta chains below, sequenced in a study of cytomegalovirus exposure and HLA in healthy donors. Primers included in the PCR were 60 Vbeta and 13 Jbeta primers. Only in-frame clones appear in the TCRdb table, and some are missing; sequencing was by immunoSEQ multiplex PCR. The sample consists of 200,000 or so clones, approximately 80% of them appearing once. The sample taken for sequencing was PBMCs. The source of these receptors is a woman in her 30s in good health and CMV-seronegative.

The count of this clone is one. V and J are TRBV28 and TRBJ1-5; D possibly corresponds to TRBD1 (5 bases). The germline V gene encodes CDR1 MDHEN and CDR2 SYDVKM. V lost 3 bases, J lost 0 bases, and 15 bases lay in between. The CDR3 contains 17 residues. This CDR3 reads CASSFWQGGNSNQPQHF. The CDR3 coding sequence is TGTGCCAGCAGTTTTTGGCAGGGTGGGAATAGCAATCAGCCCCAGCATTTT.

The rearrangement uses TRBV5-4 and TRBJ1-1; 9 bases are a match to TRBD1. CDR3 length: 15 residues. CDR1 is SGHNT and CDR2 is YYREEE in the germline V gene (reference sequence). The V and J ends lost 0 bases and 1 base, in that order; junction bases with no gene match: 1. The CDR3: CASSLGGQGNTEAFF. In DNA, the CDR3 is TGTGCCAGCAGCTTGGGGGGACAGGGGAACACTGAAGCTTTCTTT.

The chain uses TRBV28 and TRBJ1-5; the D is unclear. Trimming pared 7 bases from V and 6 bases from J, leaving 10 bases between. The CDR3 consists of 12 residues. Germline V gene lookup returns CDR1 MDHEN and CDR2 SYDVKM. The CDR3 nucleotides read TGTGCCAGCACCCTTCCGGGTCAGCCCCAGCATTTT. Protein sequence: CASTLPGQPQHF.

The chain has TRBV4-1 and TRBJ2-7; 7 bases map to TRBD1. Trimming took 0 bases from V and 2 from J; bases not matched to a gene: 1. CDR3 length equals 14 residues. CDR1 is MGHRA, CDR2 YSYEKL, per germline. This CDR3 reads CASSQETGPYEQYF. The CDR3 DNA reads as TGCGCCAGCAGCCAAGAGACAGGGCCCTACGAGCAGTACTTC.

The chain uses TRBV6-5 and TRBJ1-5; possibly TRBD1 for D (6 bases). This CDR3 spans 15 amino acids. V was clipped by 0 bases and J by 0 bases, with 6 bases between them. Germline V gene lookup returns CDR1 MNHEY and CDR2 SVGAGI. CDR3 region: CASSYSGASNQPQHF. The CDR3 DNA sequence: TGTGCCAGCAGTTACTCGGGGGCTAGCAATCAGCCCCAGCATTTT.

This rearrangement joins TRBV5-1 to TRBJ2-1, with a tentative D call TRBD2 (6 bases). Germline CDR1 and CDR2: SGHRS and YFSETQ. The CDR3 extends over 15 amino acids. Deletions cut 0 bases from V and 6 bases from J, with 13 bases between. DNA for the CDR3: TGCGCCAGCAGCTTGGCGGGAGATCAAGTCAATGAGCAGTTCTTC. It encodes CASSLAGDQVNEQFF.

The genes are TRBV11-2 and TRBJ2-1, with TRBD2 identical over 10 bases. This CDR3 is 14 amino acids long. Germline-derived CDR1 and CDR2 are SGHAT and FQNNGV. V lost 4 bases to trimming and J lost 3 bases; unmatched junction nucleotides: 0. The CDR3: CASSWTSGYNEQFF. The CDR3 nucleotides are TGTGCCAGCAGCTGGACTAGCGGCTACAATGAGCAGTTCTTC.

This chain joins TRBV7-2 and TRBJ2-3; D gene unclear. The V gene lost 2 bases and the J gene lost 5 bases, with 8 bases spanning the gap. This CDR3 comprises 13 residues. CDR1 is SGHTA and CDR2 is FQGNSA in the germline V gene. The CDR3 sequence is CASSLNYRDTQYF. CDR3 nucleotide sequence: TGTGCCAGCAGCTTAAACTATAGAGATACGCAGTATTTT.

This chain uses TRBV7-9 with TRBJ1-1; 8 nucleotides align to TRBD1. J was trimmed by 4 bases and V by 5 bases; bases with no gene match: 6. This CDR3 comprises 14 residues. Germline CDR1 reads SEHNR; CDR2 reads FQNEAQ (reference sequence). The CDR3 DNA reads TGTGCCAGCAGCGACCCCGGACAGGGCACTGAAGCTTTCTTT. Its translation: CASSDPGQGTEAFF. The full variable domain, with the rest looked up from reference TRBV7-9 and TRBJ1-1, is DTGVSQNPRHKITKRGQNVTFRCDPISEHNRLYWYRQTLGQGPEFLTYFQNEAQLEKSRLLSDRFSAERPKGSFSTLEIQRTEQGDSAMYLCASSDPGQGTEAFFGQGTRLTVV.

This chain uses TRBV27 with TRBJ2-1, with D unresolved. CDR1 MNHEY and CDR2 SMNVEV come from the germline V gene (reference sequence). This CDR3 has 11 amino acids. The V gene lost 5 bases and the J gene lost 4 bases, with 3 bases spanning the gap. This CDR3 is CASSRYNEQFF. CDR3 DNA sequence: TGTGCCAGCAGTCGGTACAATGAGCAGTTCTTC.

This clone is a singleton in its sample. The gene calls are TRBV18 and TRBJ2-7, with 7 positions matching TRBD1. Germline values: CDR1 KGHSH, CDR2 LQKENI. The CDR3 totals 14 residues. With V trimmed by 3 bases and J by 3 bases, 5 bases remained unmatched. DNA of the CDR3: TGTGCCAGCTCACCTCGACAGGGATTCTACGAGCAGTACTTC. It is translated as CASSPRQGFYEQYF.

The chain uses TRBV30 and TRBJ1-3; possibly TRBD1 for D (6 bases). Trimming removed 6 bases from V and 0 bases from J, with 21 bases in between. The germline gives CDR1 GTSNPN, CDR2 SVGIG (reference sequence). This CDR3 contains 17 residues. The CDR3 DNA reads TGTGCCTGTACCGGGACAAACCTACTTAGCTCTGGAAACACCATATATTTT. Its translation is CACTGTNLLSSGNTIYF.

This clone was counted ten times or more. The chain is built from TRBV6-1 and TRBJ2-7, with TRBD1 as a possible D gene (7 bases). Between the trimmed V and J ends, which lost 7 bases and 7 bases, there was a span of 17 bases. CDR1 is MNHNS, CDR2 SASEGT, per germline. The CDR3 is 13 amino acids. This chain's CDR3 is CASKQGGEGEQYF. CDR3 nucleotides: TGTGCCAGCAAGCAGGGGGGAGAGGGGGAGCAGTACTTC.

The chain carries TRBV11-3 and TRBJ2-5, with 7 bases aligning to TRBD1. Germline trimming cut 2 bases from V and 4 bases from J; bases unmatched to any gene: 4. The CDR3 runs to 14 residues. The V gene's germline CDR1 is SGHNT and CDR2 YENEEA. CDR3 loop: CASSLHRGSETQYF. The CDR3 nucleotides read TGTGCCAGCAGCTTACACAGGGGCTCAGAGACCCAGTACTTC.

In its sample, this clone was seen a few times. This sequence joins TRBV7-9 and TRBJ2-3, with a tentative D call TRBD1 (6 bases). The length of the CDR3 is 14 residues. Trimming cost V 3 bases and J 1 base, with 8 bases left between them. Germline assignment: CDR1 SEHNR and CDR2 FQNEAQ (reference sequence). CDR3 DNA sequence: TGTGCCAGCAGCTTCGAGGGGGGCACAGATACGCAGTATTTT. This sequence encodes CASSFEGGTDTQYF. The entire variable domain, with the rest obtained from reference TRBV7-9 and TRBJ2-3, is as follows: DTGVSQNPRHKITKRGQNVTFRCDPISEHNRLYWYRQTLGQGPEFLTYFQNEAQLEKSRLLSDRFSAERPKGSFSTLEIQRTEQGDSAMYLCASSFEGGTDTQYFGPGTRLTVL.

CDR3 DNA: TGTGCCTGGGGACAGGGGCCTCATAATTCACCCCTCCACTTT. This gives the protein CAWGQGPHNSPLHF. The rearrangement links TRBV30 to TRBJ1-6; TRBD1 agrees at 9 bases. There are 14 residues in the CDR3. Germline values: CDR1 GTSNPN, CDR2 SVGIG (reference sequence). With 5 bases clipped from V and 5 bases from J, the junction kept 4 bases outside the gene matches.

The gene calls are TRBV5-1 and TRBJ1-2; 8 positions agree with TRBD1. Germline V lookup: CDR1 SGHRS, CDR2 YFSETQ. CDR3 length: 15 amino acids. J was trimmed by 7 bases and V by 3 bases; bases with no gene match: 11. The CDR3 reads CASSYQGADLSGYTF. The CDR3 region has the DNA TGCGCCAGCAGCTATCAGGGGGCCGACTTGAGTGGCTACACCTTC.

The chain carries TRBV2 and TRBJ2-7; 9 nucleotides line up with TRBD1. CDR1 SNHLY and CDR2 FYNNEI come from the germline V gene. V gave up 7 bases and J gave up 3 bases; unmatched junction bases: 7. The CDR3 loop spans 14 amino acids. In DNA, the CDR3 is TGTGCCAGCACCTGGACAGGGGCGTTCTACGAGCAGTACTTC. This translates into CASTWTGAFYEQYF.

This chain connects TRBV18 to TRBJ2-4; 7 bases line up with TRBD2. With V trimmed by 3 bases and J by 3 bases, 2 bases remained unmatched. The germline gives CDR1 KGHSH, CDR2 LQKENI. The CDR3 extends over 14 amino acids. The CDR3 DNA follows: TGTGCCAGCTCACCGACTAGCCACAAAAACATTCAGTACTTC. The encoded protein is CASSPTSHKNIQYF.

This rearrangement joins TRBV4-1 to TRBJ1-2; D is perhaps TRBD1 (5 bases). In germline, CDR1 is MGHRA, CDR2 YSYEKL. The V and J ends lost 4 bases and 0 bases respectively, with 12 bases between them. The CDR3 is 15 amino acids. CDR3 in amino acids: CASSPFRVSNYGYTF. CDR3 sequence (DNA): TGCGCCAGCAGCCCATTCAGGGTCTCTAACTATGGCTACACCTTC.